These 28 T cell receptor beta chains were all obtained from the same sample, sequenced in a study of cytomegalovirus exposure and HLA in healthy donors. A multiplex PCR was run with 60 Vbeta primers and 13 Jbeta primers. Assay used: immunoSEQ multiplex PCR; TCRdb lists only in-frame clones, some missing. The top ten clones hold approximately 5.6% of a sample with more than 85,000 clones, roughly 80% of them seen once. The sequenced sample consisted of PBMCs. The receptor set was obtained from a man aged 25-45 years in good health and CMV-seropositive.

About this clone: One end of the junction fails to match germline, which may point to a read error. V is TRBV13 and J is TRBJ2-3; D not resolved. The CDR3 totals 13 residues. Germline values: CDR1 PRHDT, CDR2 FYEKMQ (reference sequence). The CDR3 region is CAGSRSYTDTQYF. The CDR3 DNA reads TGTGCCGGCAGCCGTTCCTACACAGATACGCAGTATTTT.

The chain employs TRBV10-1 and TRBJ2-1, with D perhaps matching TRBD2 (6 bases). Germline CDR1 WNHNN, CDR2 SYGVQD (reference sequence). The V and J ends lost 6 bases and 7 bases respectively, with 13 bases between them. The CDR3 loop spans 13 amino acids. DNA for the CDR3: TGCGCCAGCAGCCCATGGGGGGATAATGAGCAGTTCTTC. Translated, it gives CASSPWGDNEQFF.

The chain has TRBV7-2 and TRBJ1-6; 7 bases match TRBD1. V lost 1 base and J lost 8; bases outside the gene matches: 8. This CDR3 region has 16 residues. Germline V lookup: CDR1 SGHTA, CDR2 FQGNSA. As DNA, the CDR3 is TGTGCCAGCAGCTTAGTAGGGGGCCTGGGCCATTCACCCCTCCACTTT. Translated: CASSLVGGLGHSPLHF.

The genes are TRBV27 and TRBJ1-6, with 9 bases that match TRBD1. The CDR3 spans 15 residues. V shed 6 bases, J shed 11 bases, and the junction held 11 bases outside the gene matches. The germline V gene encodes CDR1 MNHEY and CDR2 SMNVEV (reference sequence). The CDR3 DNA reads TGTGCCAGCAGCCTTCAGACAGGGGGAGTTACACCCCTCCACTTT. It specifies CASSLQTGGVTPLHF.

This chain uses TRBV23-1 with TRBJ1-3; D remains ambiguous. TRBV23-1 is identified as an open reading frame with a role that is uncertain. Trimming pared 8 bases from V and 1 base from J, leaving 12 bases between. CDR3 length: 14 amino acids. The CDR3 sequence: CASLYKKSGNTIYF. CDR3 nucleotide sequence: TGCGCCAGCTTATACAAGAAATCTGGAAACACCATATATTTT.

This chain's CDR3 is CASSPDRGQETQYF. CDR3 bases: TGTGCCAGCTCACCCGACAGGGGGCAGGAGACCCAGTACTTC. This rearrangement joins TRBV18 to TRBJ2-5; 10 nucleotides align to TRBD1. The CDR3 has 14 amino acids. Germline loops: CDR1 KGHSH, CDR2 LQKENI. The J segment lost 5 bases and the V segment lost 3 bases, leaving 3 bases of the junction unmatched. Full variable domain (rest looked up from reference TRBV18 and TRBJ2-5): NAGVMQNPRHLVRRRGQEARLRCSPMKGHSHVYWYRQLPEEGLKFMVYLQKENIIDESGMPKERFSAEFPKEGPSILRIQQVVRGDSAAYFCASSPDRGQETQYFGPGTRLLVL.

The rearrangement joins TRBV6-1 to TRBJ2-7; D unclear. The germline V gene encodes CDR1 MNHNS and CDR2 SASEGT. The CDR3 sequence is 13 residues long. V was trimmed by 6 bases and J by 4 bases, leaving 13 bases between them. The CDR3 coding sequence is TGTGCCAGCAGGCCTCAAGGAGATTACGAGCAGTACTTC. Translation: CASRPQGDYEQYF.

The V and J genes are TRBV11-2 and TRBJ2-5, with D maybe TRBD2 (5 bases). Germline CDR1 SGHAT, CDR2 FQNNGV. The CDR3 loop spans 14 amino acids. Trimming pared 3 bases from V and 0 bases from J, leaving 8 bases between. CDR3 amino acids: CASSFQRHQETQYF. Here the CDR3 DNA reads TGTGCCAGCAGCTTCCAGCGGCACCAAGAGACCCAGTACTTC.

This clone was detected once. The chain couples TRBV7-9 to TRBJ2-5, with a possible D match to TRBD1 (6 bases). V was pared by 8 bases and J by 2 bases, with 6 bases between. This CDR3 region has 11 residues. The V gene's germline CDR1 is SEHNR and CDR2 FQNEAQ (reference sequence). The CDR3 sequence is CASGTQETQYF. The CDR3, as DNA: TGTGCCAGCGGGACACAAGAGACCCAGTACTTC. The variable domain in full, completed from reference TRBV7-9 and TRBJ2-5, reads DTGVSQNPRHKITKRGQNVTFRCDPISEHNRLYWYRQTLGQGPEFLTYFQNEAQLEKSRLLSDRFSAERPKGSFSTLEIQRTEQGDSAMYLCASGTQETQYFGPGTRLLVL.

CDR3 DNA: TGTGCCAGCAGTCCCTCCGGGGACAGGGCAAATCAGCCCCAGCATTTT. The encoded protein is CASSPSGDRANQPQHF. The V and J genes are TRBV4-2 and TRBJ1-5, with 9 bases fitting TRBD1. Germline CDR1 and CDR2: LGHNA and YNFKEQ. The CDR3 spans 16 residues. With V trimmed by 6 bases and J by 4 bases, 10 bases remained unmatched.

The rearrangement joins TRBV25-1 to TRBJ2-5; TRBD1 is a possible D gene (6 bases). CDR1 MGHDK and CDR2 SYGVNS come from the germline V gene. V lost 1 base, J lost 5 bases, and 11 bases lay in between. The CDR3 extends over 14 amino acids. The CDR3 sequence is CASSELVGAETQYF. CDR3 nucleotides: TGTGCCAGCAGTGAATTGGTGGGGGCTGAGACCCAGTACTTC.

This chain joins TRBV5-6 and TRBJ1-4; 7 bases map to TRBD1. V dropped 2 bases and J dropped 7; count of bases not matched to a gene: 5. The CDR3 has 14 amino acids. Looked up from germline, CDR1 is SGHDT and CDR2 is YYEEEE. Here the CDR3 DNA reads TGTGCCAGCAGCTTTGAGGGGGCCGGTGAAAAACTGTTTTTT. This translates into CASSFEGAGEKLFF.

V gene TRBV11-2 combines with J gene TRBJ2-3; 7 nucleotides match TRBD2. Germline V gene data show CDR1 as SGHAT and CDR2 as FQNNGV. Trimming cost V 4 bases and J 7 bases; bases outside gene matches: 17. The length of the CDR3 is 17 residues. CDR3 nucleotides: TGTGCCAGCAGCTCCTCCTGGGGAGGGCCTTTGGGATATACGCAGTATTTT. Its protein product is CASSSSWGGPLGYTQYF.

The rearrangement joins TRBV5-1 to TRBJ2-7, with D possibly being TRBD1 (6 bases). In germline, CDR1 is SGHRS, CDR2 YFSETQ. V was cut by 5 bases and J by 0 bases, with 15 bases left in between. There are 15 residues in the CDR3. CDR3 protein: CASRLGGQSSYEQYF. The CDR3 nucleotides are TGCGCCAGCAGGCTCGGCGGACAGTCCTCCTACGAGCAGTACTTC.

This rearrangement joins TRBV7-2 to TRBJ2-7, with a weak D call TRBD2 (6 bases). V shed 1 base and J shed 1 base, with 11 bases lying between them. The CDR3 consists of 15 residues. The germline V gene has CDR1 SGHTA and CDR2 FQGNSA. CDR3: CASSLVGGDSYEQYF. As DNA, the CDR3 is TGTGCCAGCAGCTTAGTAGGAGGGGATTCCTACGAGCAGTACTTC.

This clone was counted once. The chain is built from TRBV25-1 and TRBJ1-2; no clear D. Trimming cost V 2 bases and J 3 bases, with 16 bases left between them. The CDR3 runs 16 residues. CDR1 is MGHDK and CDR2 is SYGVNS in the germline V gene. In DNA form, the CDR3 reads TGTGCCAGCAGTGAACAAACGACTGTACGGGACTATGGCTACACCTTC. It codes for CASSEQTTVRDYGYTF.

The chain recombines TRBV9 with TRBJ2-3; TRBD2 might be the D (7 bases). Per the germline V gene, CDR1 is SGDLS and CDR2 is YYNGEE. This CDR3 spans 16 amino acids. V was clipped by 5 bases and J by 2 bases, with 18 bases between them. The CDR3 bases are TGTGCCAGCAGAAACCAGGAGGGGGGGGTCACAGATACGCAGTATTTT. The encoded protein is CASRNQEGGVTDTQYF.

A single count supports this clone. The chain combines TRBV11-1 with TRBJ2-7, with D unclear. Deletions cut 5 bases from V and 4 bases from J, with 6 bases between. From germline, CDR1 is SGHAT and CDR2 FQDESV (reference sequence). The CDR3 runs 11 residues. The CDR3 region has the DNA TGTGCCAGCAGCCTGACTTACGAGCAGTACTTC. Its translation is CASSLTYEQYF.

The chain is built from TRBV28 and TRBJ1-6; 8 bases align to TRBD1. Trimming took 5 bases from V and 5 from J; bases not matched to a gene: 2. The CDR3 is 14 residues long. The germline CDR1 and CDR2 sequences are MDHEN and SYDVKM. The CDR3 bases are TGTGCCAGCAGTCCGGGACAGGATAATTCACCCCTCCACTTT. This translates into CASSPGQDNSPLHF.

V usage is TRBV5-4 and J usage is TRBJ2-3; TRBD2 agrees at 10 bases. Per the germline V gene, CDR1 is SGHNT and CDR2 is YYREEE (reference sequence). The CDR3 has 16 residues. The trim removed 3 bases at V and 1 base at J, leaving 5 bases unmatched. CDR3 in amino acids: CASSYTLAGGTDTQYF. CDR3 nucleotide sequence: TGTGCCAGCAGCTATACTCTAGCGGGGGGCACAGATACGCAGTATTTT.

The rearrangement joins TRBV13 to TRBJ2-3, with TRBD2 matching 14 bases. This CDR3 has 16 residues. With 5 bases clipped from V and 2 bases from J, the junction kept 3 bases outside the gene matches. Germline V gene sequence: CDR1 PRHDT, CDR2 FYEKMQ (reference sequence). In DNA, the CDR3 is TGTGCCAGCAGCCAGGGACTAGCGGGGGCCACAGATACGCAGTATTTT. It specifies CASSQGLAGATDTQYF.

This clone was seen a handful of times. The chain joins TRBV25-1 to TRBJ2-7, with 7 bases identical to TRBD2. The trim removed 3 bases at V and 0 bases at J, leaving 5 bases unmatched. The length of the CDR3 is 15 residues. CDR1 is MGHDK and CDR2 is SYGVNS in the germline V gene. CDR3 in amino acids: CASSEGSGFSYEQYF. In nucleotides, the CDR3 is TGTGCCAGCAGTGAGGGTAGCGGGTTCTCCTACGAGCAGTACTTC.

The chain employs TRBV27 and TRBJ2-7; TRBD2 matches 9 bases. Trimming at V came to 3 bases and at J to 2 bases, leaving 5 bases not matched to a gene. CDR3 size: 15 residues. Germline V gene sequence: CDR1 MNHEY, CDR2 SMNVEV (reference sequence). CDR3 sequence reads: CASSFGLAGTYEQYF. The CDR3 DNA reads as TGTGCCAGCAGTTTTGGCCTAGCGGGGACCTACGAGCAGTACTTC.

The chain employs TRBV7-9 and TRBJ2-5, with TRBD1 matching over 8 bases. TRBJ2-7 matches the DNA end more closely, so the J call is doubtful. The CDR3 spans 15 residues. The germline V gene has CDR1 SEHNR and CDR2 FQNEAQ (reference sequence). The CDR3 spells CASSLEGRGPHEQYF. In DNA, the CDR3 is TGTGCCAGCAGCTTAGAAGGCAGGGGGCCCCACGAGCAGTACTTC.

The V call is TRBV15, the J call TRBJ2-7; 8 positions agree with TRBD1. Germline CDR1 reads LNHNV; CDR2 reads YYDKDF (reference sequence). V lost 5 bases to trimming and J lost 5 bases; unmatched junction nucleotides: 5. This CDR3 is 13 amino acids long. Written as DNA, the CDR3 is TGTGCCACCAGCGGACAGGGATCCCACGAGCAGTACTTC. Translated, it gives CATSGQGSHEQYF.

This clone came up once. The chain recombines TRBV6-1 with TRBJ1-2; D is possibly TRBD1 (6 bases). The CDR3 is 15 amino acids. V gave up 4 bases and J gave up 2 bases, with 14 bases separating them. Germline V gene lookup returns CDR1 MNHNS and CDR2 SASEGT. CDR3 sequence reads: CASSAPGQANYGYTF. CDR3 DNA sequence: TGTGCCAGCAGTGCACCGGGACAAGCGAACTATGGCTACACCTTC.

The J gene is TRBJ1-2, the V gene TRBV21-1. TRBV21-1 is given as a pseudogene. This CDR3 is 14 amino acids long. The CDR3 nucleotides are TGTGCCAGCAGCAAACTACCGGGGTGTAGGGGCTACACCTTC. Translated, it gives CASSKLPGCRGYTF.

The sample holds one count of this clone. This chain links TRBV7-9 with TRBJ2-7; TRBD1 aligns across 7 bases. Germline-derived CDR1 and CDR2 are SEHNR and FQNEAQ (reference sequence). V shed 4 bases and J 3 bases; nucleotides not matched to a gene: 12. This CDR3 spans 16 amino acids. The CDR3 nucleotides are TGTGCCAGCAGCTCCAGACAGGGTGGTCCTCTCTACGAGCAGTACTTC. This gives the protein CASSSRQGGPLYEQYF.